This T cell receptor beta chain was captured by sequencing in a study of cytomegalovirus exposure and HLA in healthy donors. The germline V gene encodes CDR1 ENHRY and CDR2 SYGVKD. V was trimmed by 10 bases and J by 0 bases, leaving 12 bases between them. The CDR3 is 13 residues long. PCR employed 60 Vbeta and 13 Jbeta primers. The method was immunoSEQ multiplex PCR; TCRdb's version includes in-frame clones alone and lacks a portion of them. The sample yields roughly 150,000 clones, about three quarters seen once. Points on this clone: Antigen: not known.

Study-wide results and limits: Associated with HLA alleles at 0.05 false discovery rate in a later analysis were 17,000 or so TCR beta sequences. Rarity held for most TCR sequences, but there were some public TCRs that occurred in many donors. According to the study, around 150 TCR beta chains were cytomegalovirus-associated.

Donors had nominal health at sampling but likely had unrecorded immune exposures. The receptor's source is a man between 18 and 35 years old in good health and CMV-seropositive. The V call is TRBV10-3, the J call TRBJ2-5; no clear D. The sequenced sample consisted of PBMCs. As DNA, the CDR3 is TGTGCCAGCTCTAGGCCGGACCAAGAGACCCAGTACTTC. Translated: CASSRPDQETQYF.